This entry concerns a single T cell receptor (beta chain). Its antigen remains unidentified. This CDR3 is also generated by other DNA sequences in the sample. Primers for the PCR totalled 60 Vbeta and 13 Jbeta. Clones were sequenced by immunoSEQ multiplex PCR, and TCRdb holds only the in-frame ones, with some missing. There are 91,000 or so clones in the sample, with roughly 3.4% held by the top ten. These data are taken from a study of cytomegalovirus exposure and HLA in healthy donors. Study summary: Across around 400 genotyped donors, roughly 85% landed in the Caucasian-associated ancestry cluster. Overall study results and limits: According to the study, 150 to 200 TCR beta chains were cytomegalovirus-associated. For TCR beta chains, V- and J-gene trimming was later linked to a missense DCLRE1C variant. Reports credit the classifier with highly specific, highly sensitive diagnosis of cytomegalovirus status.

Between the trimmed V and J ends, which lost 1 base and 2 bases, there was a span of 6 bases. Per the germline V gene, CDR1 is SGHAT and CDR2 is FQNNGV. The CDR3 loop spans 13 amino acids. This TCR was recovered from a woman under 40 in good health and CMV-seronegative. The chain has TRBV11-2 and TRBJ2-7, with D tentatively TRBD1 (5 bases). Sequencing was performed on PBMCs. CDR3 residues: CASSLGRAYEQYF. In DNA form, the CDR3 reads TGTGCCAGCAGCTTAGGCAGGGCCTACGAGCAGTACTTC.